This record covers a single TCR beta chain. This clone was found a few times. Its antigen specificity is not known. No quality values exist for individual bases; no much larger clone is one base distant. These data are taken from a study of cytomegalovirus exposure and HLA in healthy donors (dated by TCRdb to about 2017). In the study overall: An earlier analysis of roughly 630 of the donors reported 250 to 350 Gb of sequence data and 117 million unique TCR beta sequences from 150 million to 200 million T cells. An early release that covered about 600 HLA-typed donors contained approximately 300 gigabases of sequencing data and about 93 million unique TCR sequences. Of the roughly 430 genotyped donors, approximately 83% fell in the genetic ancestry cluster associated with self-reported Caucasian donors. The study aimed to test whether signatures of past pathogen exposure could be identified by cataloging public T cell receptors. The T cell repertoires of 670 or so subjects were profiled by immunosequencing and related to cytomegalovirus serostatus. Besides the first cohort of 666 subjects, a separate validation cohort made up of over 95 different subjects was used. High-throughput TCR immunosequencing, statistical association of individual TCRs with disease status, and machine learning were combined to predict cytomegalovirus infection status. A later analysis re-analyzed previously published TCR beta repertoires from roughly 630 donors and added high-resolution HLA genotyping to study TCR occurrence patterns. Rather than using new phenotypic data, the later analysis identified candidate immune exposures from TCR beta sequences and from how often those sequences occurred across donors. An earlier analysis of some 500 of the donors used high-throughput TCR beta sequencing to judge whether each TCR beta V gene segment behaved as functional or pseudogenic. Alongside the repertoire data, information on donor age, sex, ethnicity and CMV serostatus was compiled. In a later genetic analysis, genome-wide SNP genotypes for about 55% of the roughly 700 donors were used, and that subset was treated as a discovery cohort. Every repertoire in the discovery cohort had been generated on one and the same sequencing platform. HLA typing covered class I and class II loci at four-digit resolution. Typing coverage differed by locus: A, B, C, DRB1 and DQB1 were typed in about 620-640 donors, DQA1 in about 560, DPA1 in roughly 590, and DPB1 in 450 to 490. Because of strong linkage in the cohort, five DR-DQ haplotypes were treated as single units for association and clustering. Across around 400 genotyped donors of the cohort, an average of approximately 220,000 unique TCR beta nucleotide sequences per donor were sequenced, and 15% to 20% of those sequences were non-productive. Overall results and qualifications from the work: Sequencing depth was assumed to be roughly uniform across donors in the presence/absence analyses, though that assumption may not hold. A later genetic analysis associated a missense DCLRE1C variant with V-gene and J-gene trimming of TCR beta chains, and an independent cohort replicated the association. According to a later genetic analysis, donors in an Asian-associated ancestry cluster had fewer N-insertions in productive TCRs than the roughly 660-donor mean. Across donors, most TCR sequences were observed very rarely, whereas some public TCRs were present in many individuals. According to the authors, the approach could potentially be generalized to other disease states and immunological phenotypes. A further reported finding was that TCR beta sequences accurately predicted the HLA-A and HLA-B alleles for most subjects in the first cohort. A few of the identified cytomegalovirus-associated TCR beta chains were confirmed in vitro to be specific for cytomegalovirus antigens. In a later analysis, several top co-occurrence clusters were reported to appear linked to parvovirus B19, influenza, CMV and Epstein-Barr virus. The 87-base-pair reads could not distinguish some IMGT-functional V segments, including TRBV6-2 and TRBV6-3, so those segments were excluded. A total of fewer than 200 TCR beta chains were listed by the study as associated with cytomegalovirus. In both the original and validation cohorts, the classifier was reported to diagnose cytomegalovirus status with high specificity and sensitivity. Assigning TCR associations to individual alleles was difficult when HLA alleles, especially DR and DQ, strongly co-occurred. In a later analysis, TCR association rates were found to vary across HLA loci, with the most associated TCRs seen for DRB1 alleles and the fewest for HLA-C alleles. This cohort had only TCR beta chains sequenced, and the lack of alpha or paired-chain data limited which features could be detected. In a later analysis, most CMV-associated TCR beta chains were found to appear HLA-restricted, with HLA associations seemingly driven largely by CMV exposure. For the cohort, immune exposure information was limited to CMV serostatus. Correlated functional status among segregating V segments might reflect linkage disequilibrium, but an unknown experimental factor could not be ruled out. In a later analysis, some 18,000 TCR beta sequences were associated with specific HLA alleles at a false discovery rate of 0.05. A cluster of highly shared sequence variants was judged likely to represent a technical artifact of the sequencing pipeline. The earlier analysis of almost 600 of the donors excluded roughly 17 rarely observed V segments, including chromosome 9 orphons, because counts were too low. Broadly in line with IMGT annotations, most TCR beta V segments showed up in productive rearrangements about 90% or about 30% of the time in an earlier analysis of under 700 of the donors. Because HLA typing was missing for some donors at each locus, association tests included only the typed subset. A later analysis found that HLA-associated TCR beta chains were more clonally expanded and had lower generation probabilities than equally common non-associated chains.

Library method: the immunoSEQ multiplex PCR assay. For the multiplex PCR, a mixture combining 60 forward primers for TCR Vbeta segments and 13 reverse primers for TCR Jbeta segments was used. The CDR3 region of rearranged TCR beta genes was amplified from genomic DNA by a multiplex PCR assay. Amplified TCR beta libraries were sequenced as 87-base-pair reads on the Illumina HiSeq System. Turning to the authors' computational methods: Across the 500 to 750 repertoires, a later analysis counted some 81 million unique TCR beta chains, around 11 million of which were shared by at least two donors. Raw reads were error-corrected and collapsed into unique sequences with a nearest-neighbor algorithm that merged closely related sequences to remove PCR and sequencing errors. To assign V, D and J gene segments, CDR3 sequences were aligned to IMGT reference sequences. For a sequence to be retained, a match of at least six nucleotides was required to both a V gene segment and a J gene segment. A rearrangement counted as productive if the CDR3 had no stop codons and remained in frame with V and J, and every other rearrangement counted as non-productive. CDR3 was defined by IMGT convention, running from the second conserved V-encoded cysteine to the conserved J-encoded phenylalanine. The earlier analysis of a few hundred of the donors excluded any sequence lacking an unambiguous match to a single V gene segment. An earlier analysis of several hundred of the donors classified V segments as functional when productive rearrangements were above 56.7% and as segregating when the standard deviation between donors was above 5%. To diagnose cytomegalovirus status from the catalog of TCR beta chain sequences, a statistical classification framework was built. In a later analysis, V and J genes were assigned by comparing TCR nucleotide sequences against IMGT/GENE-DB human TR gene sequences. Using the TCRdist pipeline, a later analysis assigned CDR3 sequences along with most-parsimonious VDJ recombination scenarios. In a later analysis, each TCR beta chain was defined by its CDR3 amino acid sequence together with its V-gene family, and reads lacking a unique V-gene family were excluded. A later analysis removed several hundred highly shared, low-generation-probability nucleotide sequences to deal with suspected cross-contamination and a sequencing artifact. A later analysis calculated a clonal expansion index for each public chain from normalized within-repertoire ranks of inferred template counts. In a later analysis, generation probabilities were computed using a VDJ recombination model fitted to out-of-frame rearrangements, and the results were checked against IGoR. In a later analysis, hypergeometric tests were used to score TCR-TCR, TCR-HLA and TCR-CMV co-occurrence, with a repertoire-size bias correction applied to TCR pairs. False discovery rates were estimated in a later analysis by permuting HLA or CMV assignments 20 times. In a later analysis, co-occurring TCRs were grouped with DBSCAN, and TCRdist sequence similarity was added when clustering was performed within HLA-allele-positive subsets. For co-occurrence clustering, repertoires with fewer than 30,000 or more than 120,000 public chains were excluded, along with five repertoires with anomalous nucleotide sharing. TCRdb's version of the immuneACCESS table is confined to in-frame rearrangements and falls short of the full clone set. An unresolved V gene accounts for under half of the shortfall where checked; the remainder is of unknown origin. V and J calls and clone size are given by that table; D and trimming were obtained from the DNA. The sample table contains more than 150,000 clones; only one count was recorded for over 75% of them. Around 0.25% of the sample comes from the top ten.

The cohort consisted of 650 to 850 healthy bone marrow donors. At the time of sampling, all cohort members were nominally healthy, though unrecorded immune exposures were likely present. The donor tested CMV seronegative, placing the donor among the 352 seronegative members of the cohort. Each donor provided a peripheral blood sample, and peripheral blood mononuclear cells were used for TCR beta sequencing. Genomic DNA was extracted from the blood cell samples with the Qiagen DNeasy Blood Extraction Kit. Counted from cysteine to phenylalanine, this CDR3 has 12 amino acids. Only the CDR3 DNA is retained, 36 bases long and in frame from the first base. V lost 5 bases and J lost 3 bases, and the count of bases not matched to a germline gene is 0. Taken from the germline V gene, the CDR1 and CDR2 loops are SGHRS and YFSETQ.

This sequence originates from a girl less than two years old in good health and CMV-seronegative. Sample: PBMCs. The V and J segments used are TRBV5-1 and TRBJ1-1; 8 bases in the junction line up with TRBD1. The nucleotides are TGCGCCAGCAGGGACAGGGACACTGAAGCTTTCTTT. Translated, this gives CASRDRDTEAFF. The CDR3 plus the reference TRBV5-1 and TRBJ1-1 genes for the other parts give the full variable domain: KAGVTQTPRYLIKTRGQQVTLSCSPISGHRSVSWYQQTPGQGLQFLFEYFSETQRNKGNFPGRFSGRQFSNSRSEMNVSTLELGDSALYLCASRDRDTEAFFGQGTRLTVV.